Below are 32 T cell receptor beta chains sequenced from a single sample in a study of Ad26.COV2.S vaccination and SARS-CoV-2 variants. As for treatment: 15 to 20 received Ad26.COV2.S at low or high dose, single or two shots; 5 received placebo; per-sample allocation not given. Samples came from day 63 after the first vaccine or placebo injection. Profiled with immunoSEQ multiplex PCR; TCRdb holds only in-frame clones, not every one. The data show 300,000 to 400,000 clones, roughly 84% seen once. Sequences were derived from peripheral blood, sampled in a trial of Ad26.COV2.S vaccine versus placebo. The receptors were gathered from a person between 18 and 65 years old who received the Ad26.COV2.S COVID-19 vaccine or a placebo.

The chain uses TRBV7-2 and TRBJ1-2; D unresolved. This CDR3 spans 17 amino acids. V lost 1 base, J lost 1 base, and 16 bases lay in between. Germline V CDR1 and CDR2: SGHTA, FQGNSA. DNA of the CDR3: TGTGCCAGCAGCTTAGATGAGGGATACGGGATTAACTATGGCTACACCTTC. Translating it yields CASSLDEGYGINYGYTF.

The rearrangement links TRBV30 to TRBJ2-3; TRBD2 agrees at 10 bases. The CDR3 contains 13 residues. J gave up 6 bases and V 3 bases, and 3 bases lay outside the gene matches. Germline V gene data show CDR1 as GTSNPN and CDR2 as SVGIG (reference sequence). This CDR3 is CAWRAGGPDTQYF. Written as DNA, the CDR3 is TGTGCCTGGAGAGCGGGGGGGCCTGATACGCAGTATTTT.

The genes are TRBV4-3 and TRBJ1-2; no clear D. Deletions cut 0 bases from V and 3 bases from J, with 11 bases between. From germline, CDR1 is LGHNA and CDR2 YSLEER. This CDR3 spans 15 amino acids. The CDR3, as DNA: TGCGCCAGCAGCCAAGATTGGGATGCGGACTATGGCTACACCTTC. It specifies CASSQDWDADYGYTF.

The chain joins TRBV29-1 to TRBJ2-1, with 9 bases that match TRBD1. Unmatched junction bases numbered 9, after V lost 6 bases and J lost 9 bases. Germline CDR1 is SQVTM and CDR2 is ANQGSEA. The CDR3 has 13 amino acids. In DNA, the CDR3 is TGCAGCGTCGCCGGGACAGGGAATACTGAGCAGTTCTTC. Its translation is CSVAGTGNTEQFF.

The chain employs TRBV6-5 and TRBJ1-2, with 8 bases fitting TRBD1. Germline values: CDR1 MNHEY, CDR2 SVGAGI. The CDR3 spans 15 residues. The V segment lost 4 bases and the J segment 4 bases; nucleotides outside the gene matches: 8. The CDR3 protein is CASSFRGPPSYGYTF. The CDR3 DNA follows: TGTGCCAGCAGTTTCAGGGGGCCCCCCTCCTATGGCTACACCTTC.

This clone was seen more than once but under ten times. This sample also contains other DNA sequences that code for the same CDR3. V gene TRBV24-1 combines with J gene TRBJ1-5; D gene unclear. Germline V gives CDR1 KGHDR, CDR2 SFDVKD. The CDR3 runs to 14 residues. The V end was cut by 4 bases, the J end by 0 bases, with 6 bases between. The CDR3 sequence: CATSDLNSNQPQHF. CDR3 coding DNA: TGTGCCACCAGTGACTTAAATAGCAATCAGCCCCAGCATTTT.

The CDR3 coding sequence is TGTGCCAGCAGCCTCAAGGACAGGGGATTCGGAGATACGCAGTATTTT. It specifies CASSLKDRGFGDTQYF. The rearrangement links TRBV9 to TRBJ2-3; the match to TRBD1 covers 9 bases. Looked up from germline, CDR1 is SGDLS and CDR2 is YYNGEE. V shed 4 bases and J 5 bases; nucleotides not matched to a gene: 11. This CDR3 is 16 amino acids long.

This chain connects TRBV4-2 to TRBJ2-7, with 9 bases matching TRBD2. Per germline, CDR1 LGHNA and CDR2 YNFKEQ. The V and J ends lost 1 base and 4 bases, in that order; junction bases with no gene match: 11. The CDR3 sequence is 17 residues long. CDR3 nucleotide sequence: TGTGCCAGCAGCCAAGTCCATAGCGGGGGACAACCTTACGAGCAGTACTTC. It encodes CASSQVHSGGQPYEQYF.

This clone was seen more than once but under ten times. The V gene is TRBV27, the J gene TRBJ1-5; a weak D match, TRBD1 (5 bases). The CDR3 runs 14 residues. V lost 3 bases to trimming and J lost 2 bases, with 8 bases between them. The germline V gene encodes CDR1 MNHEY and CDR2 SMNVEV (reference sequence). For the CDR3, the DNA is TGTGCCAGCAGTTTTGCGGGGGGCAATCAGCCCCAGCATTTT. Translating it yields CASSFAGGNQPQHF.

The chain employs TRBV4-1 and TRBJ2-3, with D unresolved. The germline V gene has CDR1 MGHRA and CDR2 YSYEKL. V lost 4 bases to trimming and J lost 1 base, with 9 bases between them. The CDR3 consists of 14 residues. CDR3 protein: CASSREQGTDTQYF. CDR3 coding DNA: TGCGCCAGCAGCCGAGAGCAGGGCACAGATACGCAGTATTTT.

The chain is built from TRBV7-8 and TRBJ1-1, with D maybe TRBD1 (5 bases). V dropped 5 bases and J dropped 5 bases, with 15 bases sitting between them. Germline lookup yields CDR1 SGHVS and CDR2 FQNEAQ. This CDR3 is 14 amino acids long. Here the CDR3 reads CASSRGPLGTEAFF. In nucleotides, the CDR3 is TGTGCCAGCAGCCGGGGACCCCTCGGGACTGAAGCTTTCTTT.

The V call is TRBV30, the J call TRBJ2-7; either TRBD1 or TRBD2 may fit D (5 bases each). The CDR3 length is 13 residues. Germline lookup yields CDR1 GTSNPN and CDR2 SVGIG (reference sequence). V lost 4 bases and J lost 2, with 12 bases in between. DNA of the CDR3: TGTGCCTGGACCGGGACCGCAGCCTACGAGCAGTACTTC. Translated, it gives CAWTGTAAYEQYF.

The chain links TRBV6-2 or TRBV6-3 to TRBJ2-3, with 8 bases aligning to TRBD1. CDR3 length: 14 residues. The ends lost 6 bases at V and 3 bases at J; junction bases unmatched: 5. Germline CDR1 is MNHEY and CDR2 is SVGEGT. The CDR3, as DNA: TGTGCCAGCAGCTTGACAGGGGATACAGATACGCAGTATTTT. Translating gives CASSLTGDTDTQYF.

The genes are TRBV9 and TRBJ2-6, with a possible D match to TRBD1 (5 bases). This CDR3 region has 16 residues. Trimming removed 5 bases at V and 0 bases at J, with 12 bases between. The V gene's germline CDR1 is SGDLS and CDR2 YYNGEE. The CDR3 DNA reads TGTGCCAGCAGGTATACAGGCAGCTCTGGGGCCAACGTCCTGACTTTC. Its translation is CASRYTGSSGANVLTF.

The chain combines TRBV7-3 with TRBJ2-7, with D possibly matching TRBD1 (6 bases). V lost 2 bases to trimming and J lost 5 bases, with 13 bases between them. This CDR3 has 14 amino acids. From germline, CDR1 is SGHTA and CDR2 FQGTGA. The CDR3 loop reads CASSLEGRGDEQYF. The CDR3 DNA is TGTGCCAGCAGCTTAGAAGGCAGGGGTGACGAGCAGTACTTC. The variable domain in full, with the rest retrieved from reference TRBV7-3 and TRBJ2-7, is GAGVSQTPSNKVTEKGKYVELRCDPISGHTALYWYRQSLGQGPEFLIYFQGTGAADDSGLPNDRFFAVRPEGSVSTLKIQRTERGDSAVYLCASSLEGRGDEQYFGPGTRLTVT.

In this sample, this clone turned up once. V is TRBV19 and J is TRBJ2-4; 8 bases fit TRBD1. The CDR3 has 13 residues. Unmatched junction bases numbered 5, after V lost 5 bases and J lost 8 bases. Germline values: CDR1 LNHDA, CDR2 SQIVND (reference sequence). CDR3 coding DNA: TGTGCCAGTAGTCAGGACAGGGTGGACATTCAGTACTTC. It specifies CASSQDRVDIQYF.

The CDR3 here is CATPPGRVSYEQYF. The CDR3 coding sequence is TGTGCCACCCCCCCCGGGAGGGTTTCGTACGAGCAGTACTTC. This chain joins TRBV19 and TRBJ2-7, with 8 nucleotides matching TRBD2. V lost 10 bases to trimming and J lost 4 bases; unmatched junction nucleotides: 12. The CDR3 sequence is 14 residues long. In germline, CDR1 is LNHDA, CDR2 SQIVND (reference sequence).

This chain connects TRBV29-1 to TRBJ1-2; TRBD1 might be the D (5 bases). Trimming removed 1 base at V and 7 bases at J, with 7 bases between. The CDR3 consists of 11 residues. Per the germline V gene, CDR1 is SQVTM and CDR2 is ANQGSEA. In nucleotides, the CDR3 is TGCAGCGTTGAAGGCGGGACTGGCTACACCTTC. Encoded protein: CSVEGGTGYTF. The full variable domain, with the rest looked up from reference TRBV29-1 and TRBJ1-2, is SAVISQKPSRDICQRGTSLTIQCQVDSQVTMMFWYRQQPGQSLTLIATANQGSEATYESGFVIDKFPISRPNLTFSTLTVSNMSPEDSSIYLCSVEGGTGYTFGSGTRLTVV.

The chain uses TRBV6-6 and TRBJ1-1, with D maybe TRBD1 (5 bases). V dropped 2 bases and J dropped 4 bases, with 8 bases sitting between them. Germline V gene sequence: CDR1 MNHNY, CDR2 SVGAGI (reference sequence). The CDR3 is made up of 13 amino acids. CDR3 coding DNA: TGTGCCAGCAGTTACATGGGGGTCACTGAAGCTTTCTTT. Translating it yields CASSYMGVTEAFF.

The DNA for the CDR3 is TGCGCCAGCAGCCAACACTGGGACGGACAAGAGACCCAGTACTTC. It translates to CASSQHWDGQETQYF. The J gene is TRBJ2-5, the V gene TRBV5-1; D may correspond to TRBD1 or TRBD2 (5 bases each). Trimming stripped 4 bases from V and 2 bases from J, with 15 bases between. Looked up from germline, CDR1 is SGHRS and CDR2 is YFSETQ. The CDR3 is 15 amino acids.

The rearrangement uses TRBV2 and TRBJ1-3, with a possible D match to TRBD1 (5 bases). Germline V lookup: CDR1 SNHLY, CDR2 FYNNEI. The CDR3 has 16 residues. Between the trimmed V and J ends, which lost 6 bases and 2 bases, there was a span of 17 bases. In DNA, the CDR3 is TGTGCCAGCAGAGGGGCGACAATGGGCACTGGAAACACCATATATTTT. Translated: CASRGATMGTGNTIYF.

This sequence joins TRBV2 and TRBJ1-2; possibly TRBD1 for D (5 bases). This CDR3 spans 17 amino acids. Germline lookup yields CDR1 SNHLY and CDR2 FYNNEI. Trimming took off 4 bases at V and 1 base at J, with 19 bases between the two ends. The CDR3 DNA is TGTGCCAGCAGTGGTTGGGGGGTTACCTCAGGTAACTATGGCTACACCTTC. Its protein product is CASSGWGVTSGNYGYTF.

The chain is built from TRBV5-6 and TRBJ1-5, with D perhaps TRBD1 (6 bases). CDR3 length: 16 residues. Trimming left V 4 bases short and J 0 bases short, with 14 bases between. Germline values: CDR1 SGHDT, CDR2 YYEEEE. The CDR3 DNA follows: TGTGCCAGCAGCCCTCAGACAGGAGATAGCAATCAGCCCCAGCATTTT. Translating it yields CASSPQTGDSNQPQHF.

The chain links TRBV5-5 to TRBJ2-7; D not resolved. Germline V gene sequence: CDR1 SGHKS, CDR2 YYEKEE (reference sequence). This CDR3 contains 12 residues. The V and J ends lost 4 bases and 3 bases respectively, with 8 bases between them. CDR3 sequence reads: CASSHVLYEQYF. The CDR3 nucleotides read TGTGCCAGCAGCCACGTTCTCTACGAGCAGTACTTC.

V is TRBV14 and J is TRBJ1-2; D is possibly TRBD1 (6 bases). The V end was cut by 4 bases, the J end by 7 bases, with 28 bases between. CDR1 is SGHDN, CDR2 FVKESK, per germline. This CDR3 is 18 amino acids long. For the CDR3, the DNA is TGTGCCAGCAGCCCCTACGGGGGCCCTTCGTCGAAAAAGGGTGGCTACACCTTC. It specifies CASSPYGGPSSKKGGYTF.

The J gene is TRBJ2-3, the V gene TRBV30; D is unclear. The length of the CDR3 is 13 residues. Trimming removed 3 bases from V and 0 bases from J, with 7 bases in between. Germline V lookup: CDR1 GTSNPN, CDR2 SVGIG (reference sequence). In DNA form, the CDR3 reads TGTGCCTGGAGCCCGGATAGCACAGATACGCAGTATTTT. Its translation is CAWSPDSTDTQYF.

The chain has TRBV7-2 and TRBJ1-2, with D possibly being TRBD1 (5 bases). V dropped 1 base and J dropped 6 bases, with 9 bases sitting between them. Germline lookup yields CDR1 SGHTA and CDR2 FQGNSA. The CDR3 sequence is 13 residues long. DNA of the CDR3: TGTGCCAGCAGCTTAGGAAAACAGGATGGCTACACCTTC. Translation gives CASSLGKQDGYTF.

V gene TRBV15 combines with J gene TRBJ1-1, with a tentative D call TRBD1 (5 bases). Trimming removed 3 bases from V and 6 bases from J, with 11 bases in between. The CDR3 loop spans 13 amino acids. CDR1 is LNHNV and CDR2 is YYDKDF in the germline V gene (reference sequence). The CDR3 DNA follows: TGTGCCACCAGCAGGGGCGAACAGGCTGAAGCTTTCTTT. This sequence encodes CATSRGEQAEAFF.

This chain connects TRBV19 to TRBJ1-6, with D uncertain. This CDR3 has 15 residues. CDR1 and CDR2 (germline): LNHDA, SQIVND (reference sequence). Deletions cut 6 bases from V and 9 bases from J, with 18 bases between. This chain's CDR3 is CASSTMTRALSPLHF. The CDR3 bases are TGTGCCAGTAGCACTATGACCAGAGCCCTTTCACCCCTCCACTTT.

This chain links TRBV25-1 with TRBJ2-5; no clear D gene. The CDR3 is made up of 14 amino acids. CDR1 and CDR2 (germline): MGHDK, SYGVNS. Trimming cost V 6 bases and J 4 bases, with 15 bases left between them. The CDR3 DNA sequence: TGTGCCAGCAGCCCAGAAACGAACAGAGAGACCCAGTACTTC. Translating it yields CASSPETNRETQYF.

This chain uses TRBV4-1 with TRBJ2-7; 12 bases align to TRBD2. With 5 bases clipped from V and 4 bases from J, the junction kept 9 bases outside the gene matches. Germline CDR1 reads MGHRA; CDR2 reads YSYEKL. The CDR3 is 16 residues long. CDR3 region: CASSYTTSGGGYEQYF. CDR3 coding DNA: TGCGCCAGCAGCTATACGACTAGCGGGGGCGGTTACGAGCAGTACTTC.

In its sample, this clone was seen a few times. DNA for the CDR3: TGTGCCAGCAGCTTAGCGGGGGGATACACCGGGGAGCTGTTTTTT. Amino acids: CASSLAGGYTGELFF. V and J are TRBV7-2 and TRBJ2-2, with D possibly matching TRBD2 (6 bases). Germline-derived CDR1 and CDR2 are SGHTA and FQGNSA. Trimming shortened V by 0 bases and J by 3 bases, and 8 bases separated the two germline ends. The CDR3 consists of 15 residues.